This TCR beta chain emerged from a study of blood T cell repertoires in COVID-19 (dated by TCRdb to the early 2020s). General notes on the study: Collaborator samples came from the United States, Italy and Spain and covered acute and convalescent phases of COVID-19. The material from the prospective study consisted of cDNA or gDNA derived from T cells, B-cell-depleted T cells, or PBMCs. Subjects who had been exposed to COVID-19, were actively infected with it, or had recovered from it provided the deeply sampled blood TCRbeta repertoires that made up the dataset. The repertoires were released in a freely available public database meant as a resource for research on the immune response to SARS-CoV-2. The samples were drawn from the first 160 participants of the ongoing ImmuneRACE study and from under 1,500 subjects provided by 6 global collaborators. The sample metadata nearly always contained a de-identified subject ID, COVID-19 status, age in years and sex. Where available, HLA class I and class II types were obtained from metadata supplied by the sample provider rather than from assay-based typing. General conclusions and limits of the study: The quantity of clinical and demographic metadata differed by source and by participant and was supplied without curation.

Samples from volunteer blood donors who had recovered from COVID-19 were contributed by a second Seattle source. Collaborating institutions collected whole blood in K2EDTA tubes following their own protocols. For TCRbeta analysis, collaborator samples were shipped as frozen whole blood, as isolated PBMCs, or as DNA extracted from either sample type. With respect to this clone: Its antigen is not yet known. No much larger clone is present one base from it, and per-base qualities are unavailable.

TCRbeta CDR3 regions were amplified from genomic DNA using the immunoSEQ Assay, a bias-controlled multiplex PCR. The authors' pipeline ran thus. The number of nucleated cells in each sample was estimated by amplification of reference gene primers within the assay. To quantify the absolute abundance of each unique TCRbeta CDR3 rearrangement, sequence reads were collapsed and filtered. For each sample, productive Simpson clonality was calculated as the square root of Simpson's diversity index across productive rearrangements. The table comes from immuneACCESS by way of TCRdb, which keeps in-frame sequences with V and J called. Part of the clones is missing from these tables; in studies checked, under half for an unresolved V gene and the rest for unknown reasons. That table is the source of V, J and clone size, and D and trimming were worked out from the DNA. A total of a few hundred thousand clones appear in this sample, about nine tenths of them only once. 8.5% to 10% of the sample is taken by the ten largest.

Reading from cysteine to phenylalanine, the CDR3 counts 15 amino acids. Here the CDR3 DNA is all that survives: 45 bases in frame from base 1. CDR1 and CDR2, per the germline V gene, are MNHEY and SVGEGT. V is shortened by 5 bases, J by 2 bases, and the region joining them spans 16 bases. Input material: peripheral blood. This TCR was recovered from a man aged 40-55 years who had recovered from COVID-19. The rearrangement combines TRBV6-2 or TRBV6-3 with TRBJ2-7, with the D gene uncertain. The CDR3 reads CASSPTSGGPYEQYF. The DNA sequence is TGTGCCAGCAGTCCAACCTCTGGCGGCCCCTACGAGCAGTACTTC.